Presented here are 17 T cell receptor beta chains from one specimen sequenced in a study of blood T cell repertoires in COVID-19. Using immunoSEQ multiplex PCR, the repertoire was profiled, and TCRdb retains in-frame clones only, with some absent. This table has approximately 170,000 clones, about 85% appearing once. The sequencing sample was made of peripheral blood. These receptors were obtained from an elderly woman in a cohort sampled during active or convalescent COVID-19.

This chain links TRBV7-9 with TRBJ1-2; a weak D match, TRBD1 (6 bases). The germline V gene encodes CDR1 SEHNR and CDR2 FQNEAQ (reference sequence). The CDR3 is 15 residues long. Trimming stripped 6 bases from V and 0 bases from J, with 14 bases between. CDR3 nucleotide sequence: TGTGCCAGCAGTTTCACAGGGACGTCTAACTATGGCTACACCTTC. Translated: CASSFTGTSNYGYTF.

The CDR3 is CASSARVGSYELFF. The CDR3 DNA reads as TGTGCCAGCAGCGCAAGGGTGGGGAGCTACGAACTGTTTTTT. This chain links TRBV9 with TRBJ1-4; no reliable D call. The CDR3 runs 14 residues. The germline gives CDR1 SGDLS, CDR2 YYNGEE. V dropped 3 bases and J dropped 12 bases, with 18 bases sitting between them.

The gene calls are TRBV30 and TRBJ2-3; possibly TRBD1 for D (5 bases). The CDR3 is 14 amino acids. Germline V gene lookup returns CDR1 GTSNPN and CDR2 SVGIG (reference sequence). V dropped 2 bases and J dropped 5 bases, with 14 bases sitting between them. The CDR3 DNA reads TGTGCCTGGAGTTGGATACAGGCGAGAGATACGCAGTATTTT. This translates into CAWSWIQARDTQYF.

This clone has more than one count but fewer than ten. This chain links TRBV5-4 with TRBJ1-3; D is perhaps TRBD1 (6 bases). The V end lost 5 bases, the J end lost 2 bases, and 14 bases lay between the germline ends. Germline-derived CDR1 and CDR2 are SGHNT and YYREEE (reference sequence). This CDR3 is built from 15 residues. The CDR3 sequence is CASSEQGSAGNTIYF. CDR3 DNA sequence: TGTGCCAGCAGTGAACAGGGTTCAGCTGGAAACACCATATATTTT. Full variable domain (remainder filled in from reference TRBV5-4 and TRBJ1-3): ETGVTQSPTHLIKTRGQQVTLRCSSQSGHNTVSWYQQALGQGPQFIFQYYREEENGRGNFPPRFSGLQFPNYSSELNVNALELDDSALYLCASSEQGSAGNTIYFGEGSWLTVV.

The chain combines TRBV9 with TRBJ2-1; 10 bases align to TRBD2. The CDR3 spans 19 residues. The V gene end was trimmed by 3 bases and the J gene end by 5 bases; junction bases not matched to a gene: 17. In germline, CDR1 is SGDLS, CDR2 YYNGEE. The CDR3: CASSARYLAGDATNNEQFF. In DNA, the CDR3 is TGTGCCAGCAGCGCACGATATCTAGCGGGGGACGCCACTAACAATGAGCAGTTCTTC.

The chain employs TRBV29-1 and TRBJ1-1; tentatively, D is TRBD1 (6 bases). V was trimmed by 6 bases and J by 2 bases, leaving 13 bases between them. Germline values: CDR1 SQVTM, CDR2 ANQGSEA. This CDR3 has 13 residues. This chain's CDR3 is CSVIRDINTEAFF. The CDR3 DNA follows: TGCAGCGTCATCCGGGACATTAACACTGAAGCTTTCTTT.

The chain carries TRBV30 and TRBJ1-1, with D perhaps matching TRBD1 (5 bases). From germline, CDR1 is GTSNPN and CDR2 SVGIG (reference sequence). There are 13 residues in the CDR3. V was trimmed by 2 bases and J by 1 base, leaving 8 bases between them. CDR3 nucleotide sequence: TGTGCCTGGAGTTCCCAGGGGAACACTGAAGCTTTCTTT. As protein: CAWSSQGNTEAFF. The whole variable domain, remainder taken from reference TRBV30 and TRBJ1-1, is SQTIHQWPATLVQPVGSPLSLECTVEGTSNPNLYWYRQAAGRGLQLLFYSVGIGQISSEVPQNLSASRPQDRQFILSSKKLLLSDSGFYLCAWSSQGNTEAFFGQGTRLTVV.

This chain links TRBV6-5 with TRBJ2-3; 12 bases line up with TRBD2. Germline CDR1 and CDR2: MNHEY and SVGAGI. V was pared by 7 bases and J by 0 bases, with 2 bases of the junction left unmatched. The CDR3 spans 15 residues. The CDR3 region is CASKGTSGSTDTQYF. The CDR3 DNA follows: TGTGCCAGCAAAGGGACTAGCGGGAGCACAGATACGCAGTATTTT.

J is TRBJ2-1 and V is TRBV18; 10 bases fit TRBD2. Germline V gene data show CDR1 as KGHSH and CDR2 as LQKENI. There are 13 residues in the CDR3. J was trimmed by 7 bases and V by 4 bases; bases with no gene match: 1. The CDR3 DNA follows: TGTGCCAGCTCACTAGCGGGAGGTAATGAGCAGTTCTTC. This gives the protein CASSLAGGNEQFF.

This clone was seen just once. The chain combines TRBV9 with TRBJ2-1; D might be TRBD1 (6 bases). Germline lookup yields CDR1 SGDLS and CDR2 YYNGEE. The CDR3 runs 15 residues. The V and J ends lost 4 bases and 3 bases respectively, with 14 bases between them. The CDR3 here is CASSTRDTIYNEQFF. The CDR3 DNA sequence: TGTGCCAGCAGCACCCGGGACACAATCTACAATGAGCAGTTCTTC.

CDR3 region: CASSAGPQRGAVSSSYNEQFF. The CDR3 nucleotides are TGTGCCAGCAGCGCGGGCCCCCAGCGGGGGGCCGTTAGTAGCTCCTACAATGAGCAGTTCTTC. The genes are TRBV9 and TRBJ2-1; 9 bases agree with TRBD2. CDR3 size: 21 residues. Germline V gene sequence: CDR1 SGDLS, CDR2 YYNGEE. The V gene end was trimmed by 3 bases and the J gene end by 0 bases; junction bases not matched to a gene: 19.

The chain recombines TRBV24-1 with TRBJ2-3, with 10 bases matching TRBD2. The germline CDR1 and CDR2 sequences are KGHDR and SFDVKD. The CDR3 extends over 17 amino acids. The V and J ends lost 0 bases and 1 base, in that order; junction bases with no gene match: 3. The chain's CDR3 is CATSDLHGLAGTDTQYF. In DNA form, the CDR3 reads TGTGCCACCAGTGATTTGCACGGACTAGCGGGCACAGATACGCAGTATTTT.

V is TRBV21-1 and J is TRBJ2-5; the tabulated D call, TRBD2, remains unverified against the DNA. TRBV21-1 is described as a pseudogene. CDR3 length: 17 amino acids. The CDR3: CASSKGAQVAGVETQYF. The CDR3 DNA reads TGTGCCAGCAGCAAAGGTGCGCAGGTAGCGGGAGTCGAGACCCAGTACTTC.

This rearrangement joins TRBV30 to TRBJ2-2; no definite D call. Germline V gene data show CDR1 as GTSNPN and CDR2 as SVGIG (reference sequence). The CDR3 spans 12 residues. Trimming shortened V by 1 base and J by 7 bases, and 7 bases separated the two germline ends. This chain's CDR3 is CAWSGTGGELFF. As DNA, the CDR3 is TGTGCCTGGAGTGGCACGGGCGGGGAGCTGTTTTTT.

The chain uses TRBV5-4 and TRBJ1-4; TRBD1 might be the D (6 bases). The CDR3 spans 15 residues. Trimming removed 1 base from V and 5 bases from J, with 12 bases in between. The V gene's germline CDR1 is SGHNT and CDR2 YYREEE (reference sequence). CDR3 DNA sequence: TGTGCCAGCAGCTTGCAAACGCAGGGGAATGAAAAACTGTTTTTT. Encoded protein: CASSLQTQGNEKLFF.

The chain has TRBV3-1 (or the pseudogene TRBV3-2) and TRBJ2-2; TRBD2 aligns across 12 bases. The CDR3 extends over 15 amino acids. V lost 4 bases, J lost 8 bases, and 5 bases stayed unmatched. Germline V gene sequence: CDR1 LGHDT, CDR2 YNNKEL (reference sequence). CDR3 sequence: CASSLRTSGMGELFF. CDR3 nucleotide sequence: TGTGCCAGCAGCCTAAGGACTAGCGGGATGGGGGAGCTGTTTTTT.

The CDR3 nucleotides read TGTGCCAGCGGGAGGGAGGACTATGGCTACACCTTC. Translating it yields CASGREDYGYTF. The chain uses TRBV25-1 and TRBJ1-2; D is unresolved. The germline CDR1 and CDR2 sequences are MGHDK and SYGVNS. The CDR3 has 12 residues. V was trimmed by 8 bases and J by 3 bases, leaving 10 bases between them.